What follows are 14 T cell receptor beta chains derived from one specimen sequenced in a study of T cell repertoires in cytomegalovirus infection. Via MiXCR, TCRdb re-called the reads, giving one row per CDR3 protein. The repertoire holds under 600,000 distinct CDR3 sequences, with approximately 15% as singletons. The specimen was CD8+ T cells from PBMCs. These receptors were obtained from a human donor in good health (CMV status not recorded). Some clones in this sample may be carry-over from other donors' samples.

This clonotype was counted at least ten times. The rearrangement links TRBV10-3 to TRBJ1-1; the D is unclear. CDR1 ENHRY and CDR2 SYGVKD come from the germline V gene. This CDR3 contains 13 residues. Trimming pared 0 bases from V and 5 bases from J, leaving 7 bases between. CDR3 DNA: TGTGCCATCAGTGAGTCGTGGGGTACTGAAGCTTTCTTT. This translates into CAISESWGTEAFF.

This clonotype has only a few counts. The chain joins TRBV5-1 to TRBJ1-2, with D hard to call. The CDR3 runs 13 residues. V lost 6 bases, J lost 2 bases, and 11 bases lay in between. Germline assignment: CDR1 SGHRS and CDR2 YFSETQ. The CDR3 loop is CASTWNTNYGYTF. Here the CDR3 DNA reads TGCGCCAGCACTTGGAACACCAACTATGGCTACACCTTC.

This clonotype has just a few counts. The gene calls are TRBV5-1 and TRBJ1-1, with no clear D. The germline V gene has CDR1 SGHRS and CDR2 YFSETQ. V lost 1 base, J lost 7 bases, and 14 bases lay in between. The CDR3 spans 14 residues. The CDR3 sequence: CASSLSIGPYEAFF. CDR3 in DNA: TGCGCCAGCAGCTTGTCGATAGGACCCTATGAAGCTTTCTTT.

About this clonotype itself: A much bigger clone sits one base away, suggesting this may be a read error. The chain employs TRBV4-3 and TRBJ2-3; possible D gene TRBD2, 5 bases. The CDR3 consists of 15 residues. V was clipped by 2 bases and J by 2 bases, with 11 bases between them. The germline V gene encodes CDR1 LGHNA and CDR2 YSLEER. CDR3 in DNA: TGCGCCAGCAGCCAAATTACTCTAGCCACAGATACGCAGTATTTT. Translating gives CASSQITLATDTQYF.

This clonotype has at least ten counts. The chain uses TRBV12-3 or TRBV12-4 and TRBJ2-3; 11 bases are a match to TRBD2. This CDR3 spans 16 amino acids. With 1 base clipped from V and 2 bases from J, the junction kept 2 bases outside the gene matches. The CDR3 DNA follows: TGTGCCAGCAGTTTAGAGACTAGCGGGGACACAGATACGCAGTATTTT. Its translation: CASSLETSGDTDTQYF.

The table lists this clonotype with many counts. The CDR3, as DNA: TGTGCCAGCAGCTCCGGGACAAAAGGACCTCAGCCCCAGCATTTT. This codes for CASSSGTKGPQPQHF. This chain uses TRBV11-2 with TRBJ1-5; tentative D call: TRBD1 (6 bases). Trimming removed 4 bases from V and 6 bases from J, with 16 bases in between. CDR3 length: 15 residues. From germline, CDR1 is SGHAT and CDR2 FQNNGV.

This clonotype has ten or more counts. The chain uses TRBV7-9 and TRBJ2-1; TRBD2 matches at 9 bases. CDR1 is SEHNR, CDR2 FQNEAQ, per germline (reference sequence). The junction had 9 bases not matched to a gene; V was cut back by 8 bases and J by 4 bases. The CDR3 is 15 amino acids. This CDR3 reads CASLNELAGYNEQFF. In DNA, the CDR3 is TGTGCCAGCCTAAACGAACTAGCGGGTTACAATGAGCAGTTCTTC.

This chain joins TRBV4-1 and TRBJ2-7; D remains ambiguous. This CDR3 has 15 amino acids. Trimming shortened V by 1 base and J by 2 bases, and 12 bases separated the two germline ends. Germline CDR1 is MGHRA and CDR2 is YSYEKL. The CDR3 DNA reads as TGCGCCAGCAGCCAAGCACCCGGGTCCCCCTACGAGCAGTACTTC. Protein: CASSQAPGSPYEQYF.

There are many counts of this clonotype. The CDR3: CSVIPSGSGTGELFF. DNA for the CDR3: TGCAGCGTAATTCCGAGCGGGAGCGGCACCGGGGAGCTGTTTTTT. The chain combines TRBV29-1 with TRBJ2-2; TRBD2 agrees at 8 bases. Per germline, CDR1 SQVTM and CDR2 ANQGSEA. The length of the CDR3 is 15 residues. V trimming: 6 bases; J trimming: 4 bases; junction bases outside the gene matches: 10.

The chain combines TRBV2 with TRBJ1-4; D not certain. V lost 0 bases and J lost 0, with 5 bases in between. The CDR3 spans 15 residues. In germline, CDR1 is SNHLY, CDR2 FYNNEI. This chain's CDR3 is CASSEALATNEKLFF. CDR3 in DNA: TGTGCCAGCAGTGAAGCCTTAGCAACTAATGAAAAACTGTTTTTT.

A few counts support this clonotype. This sequence joins TRBV24-1 and TRBJ2-3; TRBD1 matches 9 bases. Per the germline V gene, CDR1 is KGHDR and CDR2 is SFDVKD. The CDR3 length is 16 residues. Trimming removed 6 bases from V and 2 bases from J; junction bases left unmatched: 8. This CDR3 is CATSLAGTGITDTQYF. DNA for the CDR3: TGTGCCACCAGTCTAGCCGGGACAGGGATCACAGATACGCAGTATTTT.

This clonotype was recorded at least ten times. The J gene is TRBJ1-5, the V gene TRBV7-8; tentative D call: TRBD1 (5 bases). Trimming stripped 4 bases from V and 0 bases from J, with 10 bases between. The V gene's germline CDR1 is SGHVS and CDR2 FQNEAQ. The CDR3 runs 15 residues. The CDR3 sequence is CASSSAGPSNQPQHF. The CDR3 DNA follows: TGTGCCAGCAGCTCAGCGGGACCTAGCAATCAGCCCCAGCATTTT.

The V call is TRBV13, the J call TRBJ2-7; 14 bases are a match to TRBD2. The junction had 7 bases not matched to a gene; V was cut back by 5 bases and J by 7 bases. CDR1 and CDR2 (germline): PRHDT, FYEKMQ (reference sequence). CDR3 length equals 15 residues. CDR3 residues: CASSGQTSGRGEQYF. The DNA for the CDR3 is TGTGCCAGCAGCGGACAGACTAGCGGGAGGGGAGAGCAGTACTTC.

This clonotype was observed at least ten times. V usage is TRBV27 and J usage is TRBJ2-2; 12 nucleotides match TRBD1. The germline V gene has CDR1 MNHEY and CDR2 SMNVEV (reference sequence). Germline trimming cut 10 bases from V and 7 bases from J; bases unmatched to any gene: 10. The CDR3 runs 15 residues. CDR3 sequence (DNA): TGTGCCACCACCGGGGGGACAGGGGGCTTCGGGGAGCTGTTTTTT. It codes for CATTGGTGGFGELFF.